Shown below are 10 T cell receptor beta chains from a single sample sequenced in a study of radiotherapy plus CTLA-4 blockade in lung cancer. Here immunoSEQ multiplex PCR was the method, and the copy in TCRdb shows in-frame clones only, minus some. The data contain 40,000 to 55,000 clones, about 86% of them seen just once; the ten biggest clones take up around 17%. This sample comprised peripheral blood, obtained from a patient treated with radiotherapy plus ipilimumab. Every receptor here comes from a human donor with non-small cell lung cancer that progressed on radiotherapy plus ipilimumab. Some clones in this sample may be carry-over from other donors' samples.

The gene calls are TRBV4-1 and TRBJ2-7; 10 bases fit TRBD1. The CDR3 contains 16 residues. CDR1 and CDR2 (germline): MGHRA, YSYEKL. V shed 3 bases and J 4 bases; nucleotides not matched to a gene: 9. The CDR3 loop is CASSHHGTGVRYEQYF. The CDR3 DNA sequence: TGCGCCAGCAGCCACCACGGGACAGGGGTTCGGTACGAGCAGTACTTC.

Details on this clone: At the DNA level, this CDR3 is encoded by other sequences in the same sample as well. The chain carries TRBV7-2 and TRBJ2-5; D remains ambiguous. Trimming removed 3 bases at V and 3 bases at J, with 5 bases between. Germline CDR1 reads SGHTA; CDR2 reads FQGNSA. The CDR3 loop spans 12 amino acids. DNA for the CDR3: TGTGCCAGCAGCTTCTATAAAGAGACCCAGTACTTC. Amino acid sequence: CASSFYKETQYF.

V and J are TRBV7-2 and TRBJ2-5; 7 bases are shared with TRBD1. The J call is in doubt because the DNA end fits TRBJ2-7 better. CDR1 and CDR2 (germline): SGHTA, FQGNSA. The CDR3 runs 13 residues. CDR3 in amino acids: CASSPRTGYEQYF. The CDR3 region has the DNA TGTGCCAGCAGCCCCCGGACAGGATACGAGCAGTACTTC.

The chain uses TRBV4-2 and TRBJ2-5, with TRBD1 matching over 9 bases. CDR1 is LGHNA and CDR2 is YNFKEQ in the germline V gene. The V gene end was trimmed by 0 bases and the J gene end by 2 bases; junction bases not matched to a gene: 4. This CDR3 comprises 16 residues. DNA for the CDR3: TGTGCCAGCAGCCAAGATGGGACAGGGACACAAGAGACCCAGTACTTC. Translated, it gives CASSQDGTGTQETQYF.

This CDR3 is CASSLGTGEQGYTF. In DNA, the CDR3 is TGTGCCAGCAGCTTAGGGACAGGGGAGCAAGGCTACACCTTC. This chain joins TRBV7-9 and TRBJ1-2, with 9 bases lining up with TRBD1. V shed 1 base, J shed 8 bases, and the junction held 5 bases outside the gene matches. The CDR3 totals 14 residues. Looked up from germline, CDR1 is SEHNR and CDR2 is FQNEAQ (reference sequence).

CDR3 amino acids: CASTGGNEQFF. Written as DNA, the CDR3 is TGCGCCAGCACAGGAGGCAATGAGCAGTTCTTC. This chain joins TRBV5-1 and TRBJ2-1; TRBD2 might be the D (5 bases). Per germline, CDR1 SGHRS and CDR2 YFSETQ. Between the trimmed V and J ends, which lost 6 bases and 6 bases, there was a span of 7 bases. This CDR3 contains 11 residues.

The chain uses TRBV4-2 and TRBJ1-5; 12 positions match TRBD1. J was trimmed by 7 bases and V by 0 bases; bases with no gene match: 10. The V gene's germline CDR1 is LGHNA and CDR2 YNFKEQ. The CDR3 sequence is 18 residues long. CDR3 region: CASSQDWGQGAGGQPQHF. Here the CDR3 DNA reads TGTGCCAGCAGCCAAGATTGGGGACAGGGGGCTGGTGGACAGCCCCAGCATTTT.

The chain links TRBV27 to TRBJ2-3; the D gene is possibly TRBD1 (6 bases). Germline V gives CDR1 MNHEY, CDR2 SMNVEV (reference sequence). V lost 3 bases and J 5 bases, leaving 9 bases between the germline ends. The CDR3 length is 13 residues. DNA of the CDR3: TGTGCCAGCAGTTTCCTAGGGGGAGATACGCAGTATTTT. Translation: CASSFLGGDTQYF.

This clone was seen only a few times. The V gene is TRBV9, the J gene TRBJ2-2, with 11 bases aligning to TRBD2. V was pared by 4 bases and J by 1 base, with 3 bases of the junction left unmatched. The CDR3 totals 16 residues. The germline V gene has CDR1 SGDLS and CDR2 YYNGEE. CDR3 protein: CASSTGTSGNTGELFF. CDR3 nucleotides: TGTGCCAGCAGCACAGGGACTAGCGGGAACACCGGGGAGCTGTTTTTT.

V is TRBV29-1 and J is TRBJ1-1, with D possibly matching TRBD1 (5 bases). The CDR3 totals 16 residues. Germline assignment: CDR1 SQVTM and CDR2 ANQGSEA. Trimming left V 7 bases short and J 0 bases short, with 21 bases between. The chain's CDR3 is CSADGAARHLNTEAFF. Here the CDR3 DNA reads TGCAGCGCCGATGGGGCTGCACGGCACCTGAACACTGAAGCTTTCTTT.